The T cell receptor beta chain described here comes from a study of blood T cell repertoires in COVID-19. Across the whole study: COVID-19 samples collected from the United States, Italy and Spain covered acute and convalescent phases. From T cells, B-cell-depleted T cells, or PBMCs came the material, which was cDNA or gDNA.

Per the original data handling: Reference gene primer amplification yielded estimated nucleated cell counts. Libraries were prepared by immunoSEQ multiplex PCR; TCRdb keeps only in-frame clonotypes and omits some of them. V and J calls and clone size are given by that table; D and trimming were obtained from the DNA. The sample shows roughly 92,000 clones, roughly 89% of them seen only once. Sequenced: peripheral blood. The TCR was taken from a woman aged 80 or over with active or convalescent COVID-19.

The CDR3 loop reads CASSLGGRELYEQYF. CDR3 sequence (DNA): TGTGCCAGCAGCTTAGGGGGGCGGGAGCTATACGAGCAGTACTTC. The genes are TRBV7-2 and TRBJ2-7; perhaps TRBD2 as D (7 bases). This CDR3 region has 15 residues. Germline CDR1 reads SGHTA; CDR2 reads FQGNSA. Trimming took 1 base from V and 4 from J, leaving 14 bases between them.